There are a few counts of the clone carrying this TCR beta chain. Antigen unknown. Treatment specified: roughly nine-day PBMC culture with coronavirus spike peptide pools or control peptides (ViraFEST assay). At days 3 and 7, half the medium was exchanged for fresh IL-2 medium. This sample was included in a study of vaccination and CD4 T cells after COVID-19. Germline loops: CDR1 MNHNS, CDR2 SASEGT. The V end was cut by 6 bases, the J end by 6 bases, with 18 bases between. The CDR3 contains 15 residues. Researchers used the Oncomine TCR Beta short-read assay to sequence DNA from cultured CD4+ T cells. CD4+ T cells were cultured, and genomic DNA was extracted from them. TCRdb used MiXCR to reprocess the PCR reads, holding one entry per CDR3 protein. The table includes 20,000 or so distinct CDR3 sequences, roughly 50% detected once.

The receptor was derived from a human donor with COVID-19. V and J are TRBV6-1 and TRBJ1-5; weak D call: TRBD1 (6 bases). Specimen: cultured CD4+ T cells from blood. This CDR3 reads CASSPRRGTGQPQHF. The CDR3, as DNA: TGTGCCAGCAGCCCCAGAAGGGGGACGGGTCAGCCCCAGCATTTT.